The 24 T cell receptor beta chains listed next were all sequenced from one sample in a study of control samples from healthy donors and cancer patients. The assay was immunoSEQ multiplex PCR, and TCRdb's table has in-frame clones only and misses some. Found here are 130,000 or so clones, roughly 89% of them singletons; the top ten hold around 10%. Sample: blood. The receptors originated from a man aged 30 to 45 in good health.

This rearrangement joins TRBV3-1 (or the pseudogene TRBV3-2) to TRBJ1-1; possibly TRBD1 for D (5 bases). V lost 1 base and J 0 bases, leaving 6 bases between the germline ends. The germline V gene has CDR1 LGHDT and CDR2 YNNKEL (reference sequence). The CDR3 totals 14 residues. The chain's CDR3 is CASSQVGVNTEAFF. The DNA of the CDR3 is TGTGCCAGCAGCCAAGTAGGGGTGAACACTGAAGCTTTCTTT.

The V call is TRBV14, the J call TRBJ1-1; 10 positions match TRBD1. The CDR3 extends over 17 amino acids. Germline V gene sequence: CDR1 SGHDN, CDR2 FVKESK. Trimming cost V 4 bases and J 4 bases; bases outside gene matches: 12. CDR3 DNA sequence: TGTGCCAGCAGCCGATTGACCGGGACAGGGGTTTTCACTGAAGCTTTCTTT. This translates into CASSRLTGTGVFTEAFF. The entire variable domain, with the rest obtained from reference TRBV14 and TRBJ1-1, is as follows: EAGVTQFPSHSVIEKGQTVTLRCDPISGHDNLYWYRRVMGKEIKFLLHFVKESKQDESGMPNNRFLAERTGGTYSTLKVQPAELEDSGVYFCASSRLTGTGVFTEAFFGQGTRLTVV.

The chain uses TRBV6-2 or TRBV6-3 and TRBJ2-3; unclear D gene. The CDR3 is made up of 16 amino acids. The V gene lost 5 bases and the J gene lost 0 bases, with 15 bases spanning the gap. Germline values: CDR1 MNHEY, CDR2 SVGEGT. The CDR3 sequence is CASSLDTSPSTDTQYF. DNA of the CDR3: TGTGCCAGCAGTCTCGACACAAGTCCTAGCACAGATACGCAGTATTTT.

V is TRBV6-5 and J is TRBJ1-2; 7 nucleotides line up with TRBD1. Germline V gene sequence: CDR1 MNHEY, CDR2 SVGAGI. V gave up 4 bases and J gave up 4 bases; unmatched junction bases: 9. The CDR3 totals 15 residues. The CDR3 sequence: CASSFQGQARYGYTF. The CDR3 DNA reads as TGTGCCAGCAGTTTTCAAGGACAGGCCCGCTATGGCTACACCTTC.

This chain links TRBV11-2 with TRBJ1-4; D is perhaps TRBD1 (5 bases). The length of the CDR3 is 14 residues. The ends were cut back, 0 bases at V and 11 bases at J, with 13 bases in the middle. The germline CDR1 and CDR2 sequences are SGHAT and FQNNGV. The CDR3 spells CASSLDRGGDKLFF. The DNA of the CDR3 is TGTGCCAGCAGCTTAGATCGTGGAGGGGATAAACTGTTTTTT.

CDR3 amino acids: CASSLEGRSGNTIYF. CDR3 DNA sequence: TGCGCCAGCAGCTTGGAAGGTCGCTCTGGAAACACCATATATTTT. The genes are TRBV5-1 and TRBJ1-3, with D unclear. V lost 0 bases and J 0 bases, leaving 7 bases between the germline ends. From germline, CDR1 is SGHRS and CDR2 YFSETQ. The CDR3 contains 15 residues.

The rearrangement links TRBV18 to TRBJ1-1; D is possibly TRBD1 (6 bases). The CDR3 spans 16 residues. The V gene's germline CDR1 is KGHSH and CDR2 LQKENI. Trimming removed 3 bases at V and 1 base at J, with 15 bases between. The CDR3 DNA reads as TGTGCCAGCTCACCTCGCCTCGGGGGCGGGAACACTGAAGCTTTCTTT. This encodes CASSPRLGGGNTEAFF.

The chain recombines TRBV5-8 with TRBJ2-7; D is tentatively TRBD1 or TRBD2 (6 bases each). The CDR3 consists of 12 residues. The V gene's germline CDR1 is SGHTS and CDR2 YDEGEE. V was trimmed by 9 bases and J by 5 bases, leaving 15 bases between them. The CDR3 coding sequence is TGTGCCACTTCTCACGGGGGCGACGAGCAGTACTTC. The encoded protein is CATSHGGDEQYF.

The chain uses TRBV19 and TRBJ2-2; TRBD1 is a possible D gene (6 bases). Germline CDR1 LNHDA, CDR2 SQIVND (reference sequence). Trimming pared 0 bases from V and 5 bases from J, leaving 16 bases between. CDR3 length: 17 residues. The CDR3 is CASSIDTRGSGTGELFF. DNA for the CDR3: TGTGCCAGTAGTATAGACACCAGGGGAAGTGGAACCGGGGAGCTGTTTTTT. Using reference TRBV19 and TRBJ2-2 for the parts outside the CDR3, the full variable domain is DGGITQSPKYLFRKEGQNVTLSCEQNLNHDAMYWYRQDPGQGLRLIYYSQIVNDFQKGDIAEGYSVSREKKESFPLTVTSAQKNPTAFYLCASSIDTRGSGTGELFFGEGSRLTVL.

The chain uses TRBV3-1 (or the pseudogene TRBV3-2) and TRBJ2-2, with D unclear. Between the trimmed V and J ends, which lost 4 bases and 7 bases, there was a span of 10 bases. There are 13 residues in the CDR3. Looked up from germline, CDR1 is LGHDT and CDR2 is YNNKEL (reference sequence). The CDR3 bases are TGTGCCAGCAGCCCCTCTTGGGGCGGGGAGCTGTTTTTT. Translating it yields CASSPSWGGELFF.

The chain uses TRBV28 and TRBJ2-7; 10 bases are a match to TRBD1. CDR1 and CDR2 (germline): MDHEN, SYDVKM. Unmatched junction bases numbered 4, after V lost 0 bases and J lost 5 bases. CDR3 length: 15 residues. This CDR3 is CASSLWRTGGNEQYV. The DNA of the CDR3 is TGTGCCAGCAGTTTATGGAGGACAGGGGGGAACGAGCAGTACGTC.

The CDR3 bases are TGCGCCAGCAGCCTTGGACAGGGGACGGGCAATCAGCCCCAGCATTTT. It translates to CASSLGQGTGNQPQHF. The rearrangement joins TRBV4-1 to TRBJ1-5; 9 bases are a match to TRBD1. The V gene's germline CDR1 is MGHRA and CDR2 YSYEKL. Losses at the gene ends were 4 bases for V and 2 bases for J; bases not matched to a gene: 6. The CDR3 totals 16 residues.

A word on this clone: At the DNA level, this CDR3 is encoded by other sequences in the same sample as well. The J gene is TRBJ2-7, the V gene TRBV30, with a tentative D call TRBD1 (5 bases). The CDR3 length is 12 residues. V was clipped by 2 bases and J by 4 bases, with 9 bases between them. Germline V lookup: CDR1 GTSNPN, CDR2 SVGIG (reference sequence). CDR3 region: CAWSPTEYEQYF. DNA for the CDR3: TGTGCCTGGAGTCCGACAGAGTACGAGCAGTACTTC.

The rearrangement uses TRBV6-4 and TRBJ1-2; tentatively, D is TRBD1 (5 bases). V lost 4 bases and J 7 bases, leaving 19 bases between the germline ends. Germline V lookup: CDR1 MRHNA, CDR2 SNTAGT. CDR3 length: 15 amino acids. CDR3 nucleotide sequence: TGTGCCAGCAGTGTACAGAGGGTCAGGGTGTGTGGCTACACCTTC. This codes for CASSVQRVRVCGYTF.

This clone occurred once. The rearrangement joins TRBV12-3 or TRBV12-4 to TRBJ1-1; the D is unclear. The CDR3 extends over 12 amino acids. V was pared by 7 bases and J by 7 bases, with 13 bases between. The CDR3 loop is CASTLSGSEAFF. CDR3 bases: TGTGCCAGCACCCTCTCCGGGAGTGAAGCTTTCTTT.

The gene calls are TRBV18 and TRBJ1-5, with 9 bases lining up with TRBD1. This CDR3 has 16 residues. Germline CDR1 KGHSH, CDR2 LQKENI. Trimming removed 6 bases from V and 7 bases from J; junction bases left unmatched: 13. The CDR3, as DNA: TGTGCCAGCTCCCCTAACCGGGACAGGGTGGGACAGCCCCAGCATTTT. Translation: CASSPNRDRVGQPQHF.

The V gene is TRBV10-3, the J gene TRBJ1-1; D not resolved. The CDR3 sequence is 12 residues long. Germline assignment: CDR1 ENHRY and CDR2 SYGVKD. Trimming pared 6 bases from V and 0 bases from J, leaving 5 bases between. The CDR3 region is CAIRTVNTEAFF. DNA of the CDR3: TGTGCCATCAGGACGGTGAACACTGAAGCTTTCTTT.

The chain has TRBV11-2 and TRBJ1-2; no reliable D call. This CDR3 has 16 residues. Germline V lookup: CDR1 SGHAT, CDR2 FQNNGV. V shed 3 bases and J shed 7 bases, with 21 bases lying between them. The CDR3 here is CASSLYPGPAASGYTF. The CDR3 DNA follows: TGTGCCAGCAGCTTGTATCCCGGCCCAGCGGCCAGTGGCTACACCTTC.

The CDR3 nucleotides read TGCGCCAGCAGCTTGGCCCTCGCACCAAGCACAGATACGCAGTATTTT. Encoded protein: CASSLALAPSTDTQYF. The rearrangement links TRBV5-1 to TRBJ2-3; unclear D gene. V lost 0 bases to trimming and J lost 0 bases, with 11 bases between them. There are 16 residues in the CDR3. Looked up from germline, CDR1 is SGHRS and CDR2 is YFSETQ.

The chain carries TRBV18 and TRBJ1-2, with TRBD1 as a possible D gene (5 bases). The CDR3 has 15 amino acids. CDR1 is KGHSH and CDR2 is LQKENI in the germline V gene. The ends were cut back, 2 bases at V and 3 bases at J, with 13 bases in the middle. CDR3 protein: CASSPGQGIDYGYTF. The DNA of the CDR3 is TGTGCCAGCTCACCAGGCCAGGGTATTGACTATGGCTACACCTTC.

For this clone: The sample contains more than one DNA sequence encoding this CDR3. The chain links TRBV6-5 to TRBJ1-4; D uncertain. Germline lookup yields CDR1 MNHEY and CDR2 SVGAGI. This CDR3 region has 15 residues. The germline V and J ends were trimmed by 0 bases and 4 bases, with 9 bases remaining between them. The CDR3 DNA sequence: TGTGCCAGCAGTTACTCTGGAAGAAGTAATGAAAAACTGTTTTTT. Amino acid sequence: CASSYSGRSNEKLFF.

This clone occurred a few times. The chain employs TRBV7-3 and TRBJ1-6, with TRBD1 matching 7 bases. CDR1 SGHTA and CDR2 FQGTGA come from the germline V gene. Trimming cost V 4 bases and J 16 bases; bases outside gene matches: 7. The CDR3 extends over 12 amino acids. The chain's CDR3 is CASSSDGTELHF. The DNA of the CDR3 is TGTGCCAGCAGCTCCGACGGGACAGAGCTCCACTTT. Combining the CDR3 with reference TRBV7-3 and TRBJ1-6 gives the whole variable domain GAGVSQTPSNKVTEKGKYVELRCDPISGHTALYWYRQSLGQGPEFLIYFQGTGAADDSGLPNDRFFAVRPEGSVSTLKIQRTERGDSAVYLCASSSDGTELHFGNGTRLTVT.

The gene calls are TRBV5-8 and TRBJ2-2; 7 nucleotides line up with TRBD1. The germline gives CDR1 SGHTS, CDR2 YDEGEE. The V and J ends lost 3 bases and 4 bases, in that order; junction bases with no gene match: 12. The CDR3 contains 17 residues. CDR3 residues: CASSSLTKQGFTGELFF. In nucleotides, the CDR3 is TGTGCCAGCAGCTCGTTAACAAAACAGGGGTTCACCGGGGAGCTGTTTTTT.

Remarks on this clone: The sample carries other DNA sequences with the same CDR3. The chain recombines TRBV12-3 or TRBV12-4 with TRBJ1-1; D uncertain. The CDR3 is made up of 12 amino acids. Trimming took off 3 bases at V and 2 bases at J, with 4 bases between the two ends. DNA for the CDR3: TGTGCCAGCAGTTTGGCAAACACTGAAGCTTTCTTT. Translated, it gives CASSLANTEAFF.